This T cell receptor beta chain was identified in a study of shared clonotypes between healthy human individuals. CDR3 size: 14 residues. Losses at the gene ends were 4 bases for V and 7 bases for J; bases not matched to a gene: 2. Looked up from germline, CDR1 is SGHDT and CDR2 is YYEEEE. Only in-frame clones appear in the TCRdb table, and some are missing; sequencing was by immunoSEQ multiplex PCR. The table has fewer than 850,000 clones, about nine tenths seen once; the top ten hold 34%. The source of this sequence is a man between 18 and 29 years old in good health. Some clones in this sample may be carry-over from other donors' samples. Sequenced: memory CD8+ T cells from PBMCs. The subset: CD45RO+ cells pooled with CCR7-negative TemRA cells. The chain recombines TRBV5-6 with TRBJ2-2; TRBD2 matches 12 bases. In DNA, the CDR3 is TGTGCCAGCAGCCCGACTAGCGGGAGCGGGGAGCTGTTTTTT. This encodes CASSPTSGSGELFF.